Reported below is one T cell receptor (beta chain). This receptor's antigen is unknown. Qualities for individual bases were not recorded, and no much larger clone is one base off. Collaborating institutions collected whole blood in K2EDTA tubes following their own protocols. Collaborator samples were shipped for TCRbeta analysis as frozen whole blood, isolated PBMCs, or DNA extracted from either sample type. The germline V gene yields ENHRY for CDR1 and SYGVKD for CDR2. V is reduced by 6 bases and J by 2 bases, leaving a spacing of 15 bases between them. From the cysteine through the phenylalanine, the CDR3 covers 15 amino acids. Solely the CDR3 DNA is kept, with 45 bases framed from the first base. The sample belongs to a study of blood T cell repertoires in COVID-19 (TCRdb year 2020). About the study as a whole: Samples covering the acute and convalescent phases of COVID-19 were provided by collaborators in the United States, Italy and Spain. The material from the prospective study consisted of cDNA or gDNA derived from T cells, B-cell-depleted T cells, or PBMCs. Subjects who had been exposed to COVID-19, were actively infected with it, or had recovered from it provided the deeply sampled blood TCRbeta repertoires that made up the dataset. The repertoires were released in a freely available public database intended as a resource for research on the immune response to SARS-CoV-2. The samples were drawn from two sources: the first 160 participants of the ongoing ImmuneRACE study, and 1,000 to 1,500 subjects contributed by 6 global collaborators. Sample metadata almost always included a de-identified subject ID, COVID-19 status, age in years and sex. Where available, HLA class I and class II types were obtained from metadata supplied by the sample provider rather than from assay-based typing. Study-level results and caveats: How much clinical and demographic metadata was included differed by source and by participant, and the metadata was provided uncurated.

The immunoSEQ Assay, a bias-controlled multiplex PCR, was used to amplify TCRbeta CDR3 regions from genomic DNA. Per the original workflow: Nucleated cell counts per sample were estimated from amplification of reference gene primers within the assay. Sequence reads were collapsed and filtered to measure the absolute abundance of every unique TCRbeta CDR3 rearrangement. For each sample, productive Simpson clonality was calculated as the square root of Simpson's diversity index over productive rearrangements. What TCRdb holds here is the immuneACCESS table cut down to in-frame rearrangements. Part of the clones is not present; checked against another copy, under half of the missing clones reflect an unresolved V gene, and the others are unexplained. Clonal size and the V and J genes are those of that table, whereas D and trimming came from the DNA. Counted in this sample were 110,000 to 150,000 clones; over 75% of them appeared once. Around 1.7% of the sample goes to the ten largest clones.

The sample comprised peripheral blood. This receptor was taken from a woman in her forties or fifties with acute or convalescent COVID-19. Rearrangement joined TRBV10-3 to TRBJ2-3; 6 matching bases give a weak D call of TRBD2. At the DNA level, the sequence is TGTGCCATCAGACCGCGGGACTTTACCACAGATACGCAGTATTTT. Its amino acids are CAIRPRDFTTDTQYF.